The 8 T cell receptor beta chains below come from one sample, sequenced in a study of vaccination and CD4 T cells after COVID-19. Sequencing of the DNA from cultured CD4+ T cells was carried out with the Oncomine TCR Beta short-read assay. TCRdb re-called the PCR reads with MiXCR, one entry per CDR3 protein. Of around 1,600 distinct CDR3 sequences listed, around 79% are singletons. Specified treatment: roughly 10-day PBMC culture with coronavirus spike peptide pools or control peptides (ViraFEST assay). No antigen is known for these receptors. Source: CD4+ T cells from blood, cultured in vitro, taken after SARS-CoV-2 vaccination. These receptors all come from a human donor who had recovered from COVID-19.

This clonotype is judged large. The chain carries TRBV19 and TRBJ2-3; 9 bases are shared with TRBD1. The V segment lost 7 bases and the J segment 7 bases; nucleotides outside the gene matches: 9. This CDR3 contains 14 residues. CDR1 and CDR2 from the germline V gene are LNHDA and SQIVND (reference sequence). CDR3 sequence: CASTTTGGKHTQYF. Here the CDR3 DNA reads TGTGCCAGTACTACGACAGGGGGTAAACATACGCAGTATTTT.

The rearrangement uses TRBV7-2 and TRBJ1-5; 8 bases agree with TRBD1. Trimming removed 5 bases from V and 3 bases from J; junction bases left unmatched: 6. This CDR3 has 15 amino acids. Germline V CDR1 and CDR2: SGHTA, FQGNSA. The CDR3 DNA reads TGTGCCAGCAGCAAGACAGGGGTGATCAATCAGCCCCAGCATTTT. As protein: CASSKTGVINQPQHF.

The chain has TRBV2 and TRBJ1-2; D is possibly TRBD1 (5 bases). V was trimmed by 7 bases and J by 7 bases, leaving 16 bases between them. This CDR3 has 13 amino acids. Looked up from germline, CDR1 is SNHLY and CDR2 is FYNNEI. The CDR3 DNA is TGTGCCAGCATCATGGTTAGGGACCGTGGCTACACCTTC. Protein: CASIMVRDRGYTF. Drawing the rest from reference TRBV2 and TRBJ1-2, the complete variable domain is EPEVTQTPSHQVTQMGQEVILRCVPISNHLYFYWYRQILGQKVEFLVSFYNNEISEKSEIFDDQFSVERPDGSNFTLKIRSTKLEDSAMYFCASIMVRDRGYTFGSGTRLTVV.

The CDR3 loop is CASSPKGGQTYEQYF. The DNA for the CDR3 is TGTGCCAGCAGCCCCAAGGGGGGGCAGACCTACGAGCAGTACTTC. The chain recombines TRBV7-2 with TRBJ2-7; D might be TRBD2 (7 bases). This CDR3 contains 15 residues. Between the trimmed V and J ends, which lost 5 bases and 2 bases, there was a span of 16 bases. CDR1 and CDR2 from the germline V gene are SGHTA and FQGNSA.

This chain joins TRBV20-1 and TRBJ1-2, with D perhaps matching TRBD1 (6 bases). Trimming took off 0 bases at V and 5 bases at J, with 19 bases between the two ends. CDR1 and CDR2 from the germline V gene are DFQATT and SNEGSKA (reference sequence). CDR3 length: 16 amino acids. The CDR3 spells CSARDSGARGVYGYTF. CDR3 bases: TGCAGTGCTAGAGATTCGGGGGCCCGAGGGGTATATGGCTACACCTTC.

The V gene is TRBV7-8, the J gene TRBJ1-5, with D uncertain. In germline, CDR1 is SGHVS, CDR2 FQNEAQ. V lost 1 base, J lost 3 bases, and 10 bases lay in between. CDR3 length equals 15 residues. CDR3 protein: CASSLGGTINQPQHF. CDR3 coding DNA: TGTGCCAGCAGCTTAGGAGGAACTATCAATCAGCCCCAGCATTTT.

As regards this clonotype: Mismatch with germline at one junction end may stem from a read error. The rearrangement joins TRBV7-2 to TRBJ1-6, with 9 nucleotides matching TRBD1. Germline CDR1 SGHTA, CDR2 FQGNSA. This CDR3 has 15 residues. CDR3 amino acids: CASSQGTGRDSPLHF. The CDR3 nucleotides are TGCGCCAGCAGCCAAGGGACAGGGAGGGATTCACCCCTCCACTTT.

The chain is built from TRBV2 and TRBJ2-5; a weak D match, TRBD2 (6 bases). CDR1 and CDR2 (germline): SNHLY, FYNNEI. The CDR3 runs to 13 residues. V was pared by 8 bases and J by 3 bases, with 13 bases between. CDR3 DNA: TGTGCCAGCTGCGCGGGACGGGAAGAGACCCAGTACTTC. Its protein product is CASCAGREETQYF.